A selection of T cell receptor beta chains follows, all from one sample in a study of T cell responses to AZD1222 COVID-19 vaccine. The table came from immunoSEQ multiplex PCR; TCRdb's copy has only in-frame clones and leaves some out. Among roughly 130,000 clones listed, about 90% were seen once. The sequenced sample was peripheral blood, obtained on day 0 of AZD1222 vaccination. These receptors all come from an adult in good health. Both conserved end residues are part of each CDR3. D genes are given only for firm matches. Part of the rows lack a size; the others show once, few, many or a class for expanded clones.

j_call v_call clone_size d_call cdr3_nt cdr3_aa
TRBJ1-5 TRBV12-3/TRBV12-4 NA NA TGTGCCAGCAGTCACAGCTATAATCAGCCCCAGCATTTT CASSHSYNQPQHF
TRBJ1-2 TRBV7-2 NA NA TGTGCCAGCAGCGGGGCGTCGGGATCGGGCTATGGCTACACCTTC CASSGASGSGYGYTF
TRBJ2-3 TRBV4-3 NA NA TGCGCCAGCAGCCAAGAAACAGTCCGGGCAGATACGCAGTATTTT CASSQETVRADTQYF
TRBJ1-1 TRBV7-9 NA NA TGTGCCAGCAGTATGAAGGGGGTGAACACTGAAGCTTTCTTT CASSMKGVNTEAFF
TRBJ2-3 TRBV12-3/TRBV12-4 NA TRBD2 TGTGCCAGCAGTTTAGTACTAGCGGGATTCGTATTT CASSLVLAGFVF
TRBJ1-5 TRBV6-5 NA TRBD1 TGTGCCAGCAGGGTTAACAGGGGATTTGATCAGCCCCAGCATTTT CASRVNRGFDQPQHF
TRBJ1-4 TRBV7-4 NA NA TGTGCCAGCAGCGTCACCGGCCAGGGACCTCTCACAACTAATGAAAAACTGTTTTTT CASSVTGQGPLTTNEKLFF
TRBJ2-2 TRBV13 NA TRBD2 TGTGCCAGCAGCGCAACCCGGGGGGGCGGGGAGCTGTTTTTT CASSATRGGGELFF
TRBJ2-7 TRBV18 NA NA TGTGCCAGCTCACCACCGGTCCAGGGTCCCTACGAGCAGTACTTC CASSPPVQGPYEQYF
TRBJ2-5 TRBV3-1/TRBV3-2 NA TRBD2 TGTGCCAGCACGAGCGGGAGCCAAGAGACCCAGTACTTC CASTSGSQETQYF
TRBJ1-1 TRBV7-8 NA NA TGTGCCAGCAGCTTCGAAGTCGGCACTGAAGCTTTCTTT CASSFEVGTEAFF
TRBJ2-1 TRBV7-8 NA NA TGTGCCAGCAGCTTAATGTTTTTGACAGGTCAAAATGAGCAGTTCTTC CASSLMFLTGQNEQFF
TRBJ2-7 TRBV27 NA TRBD1 TGTGCCAGCAGTTCGACAGGGCGCCGGGACGAGCAGTACTTC CASSSTGRRDEQYF
TRBJ1-2 TRBV6-5 once NA TGTGCCACCAGGGACCTTTTTAACTATGGCTACACCTTC CATRDLFNYGYTF
TRBJ2-1 TRBV11-2 NA TRBD1 TGTGCCAGCAGCTCCAAGGACAGGGTAGGCAATGAGCAGTTCTTC CASSSKDRVGNEQFF
TRBJ2-1 TRBV11-2 NA NA TGTGCCAGCAGCTTATGGGGAACTGAGCAGTTCTTC CASSLWGTEQFF
TRBJ2-1 TRBV5-4 once NA TGTGCCAGCAGCCGTTTCGGACTGGGGAGCAATGAGCAGTTCTTC CASSRFGLGSNEQFF
TRBJ2-3 TRBV29-1 NA NA TGCAGCGTTGGAGGGATTACTTCTACAGATACGCAGTATTTT CSVGGITSTDTQYF
TRBJ2-7 TRBV7-9 NA TRBD1 TGTGCCAGCAGCTTAGAGGCAGGGGGCGACGAGCAGTACTTC CASSLEAGGDEQYF
TRBJ2-2 TRBV11-3 NA TRBD2 TGTGCCAGCAGCTTATCCCGACTAGCGGGAGGAACGAACACCGGGGAGCTGTTTTTT CASSLSRLAGGTNTGELFF
TRBJ2-7 TRBV27 NA NA TGTGCCAGCAGTTTAACCGCCGGCGGCTTTAGGGAGCAGTACTTC CASSLTAGGFREQYF
TRBJ1-4 TRBV18 NA NA TGTGCCAGCTCCCAATACCGGGACCCTAGGGGATATGAAAAACTGTTTTTT CASSQYRDPRGYEKLFF
TRBJ1-1 TRBV28 NA TRBD1 TGTGCCAGCAGTTTCCCAGGGTTATTCGAGGGGGCCCCAGGGAACACTGAAGCTTTCTTT CASSFPGLFEGAPGNTEAFF
TRBJ2-7 TRBV28 few NA TGTGCCAGCAGTTCTTCAGCGTACGAGCAGTACTTC CASSSSAYEQYF
TRBJ2-7 TRBV24-1 NA NA TGTGCCACCAGTGATTTGAGGCGGGGAGGCTACGAGCAGTACTTC CATSDLRRGGYEQYF
TRBJ1-2 TRBV7-9 NA NA TGTGCCAGCAGCCCCACGCAGAGGGGCGCTGGCTATGGCTACACCTTC CASSPTQRGAGYGYTF
TRBJ1-5 TRBV27 NA TRBD1 TGTGCCAGCAGCAGGGACAGGGGGCCGGGGGAGCAGCCCCAGCATTTT CASSRDRGPGEQPQHF
TRBJ2-1 TRBV7-2 NA NA TGTGCCAGCAGCTTAGTGGAGAATGAGCAGTTCTTC CASSLVENEQFF
TRBJ1-1 TRBV6-1 NA NA TGTGCCAGCAGTGAATCGGGTAGCATGGCTGACGCTTTCTTT CASSESGSMADAFF
TRBJ2-1 TRBV6-5 NA NA TGTGCCAGCAGCAAACGACTAGGCTTATACAATGAGCAGTTCTTC CASSKRLGLYNEQFF
TRBJ1-1 TRBV15 NA NA TGTGCCACCAGCAGAGTAGCGGGGCCGAACACTGAAGCTTTCTTT CATSRVAGPNTEAFF
TRBJ2-7 TRBV12-3/TRBV12-4 NA NA TGTGCCAGCAGTTTGTCCGCTGGGGAGCAGTACTTC CASSLSAGEQYF
TRBJ2-2 TRBV6-2/TRBV6-3 NA TRBD2 TGTGCCAGCAGTTACCCTAGACTAGCGGGAGGCAAGCATGGCACCGGGGAGCTGTTTTTT CASSYPRLAGGKHGTGELFF
TRBJ1-2 TRBV5-1 NA NA TGCGCCAGCAGCTTGGACAACAACTATGGCTACACCTTC CASSLDNNYGYTF
TRBJ2-1 TRBV4-3 NA NA TGCGCCAGCAGCCAAGTTTCAGGGATCTACAATGAGCAGTTCTTC CASSQVSGIYNEQFF